A single sample gave rise to the 28 T cell receptor beta chains below, sequenced in a study of molecular identifiers for immune sequencing clone quantification. Each CDR3 protein is one row after TCRdb ran MiXCR on the PCR reads. This sample has 88,000 or so distinct CDR3 sequences, with 21% found just once. Sequencing was carried out using naive CD8+ T cells from blood, with Jurkat cell RNA spiked in. Subset reported: FACS-sorted CD8+CD4-CCR7+CD45RA+ naive T cells. The receptors derive from a human donor in good health. Some libraries in this study had Jurkat cell RNA spiked in.

This clonotype has more than one count but fewer than ten. V and J are TRBV5-6 and TRBJ2-3; 12 bases match TRBD1. J was trimmed by 2 bases and V by 2 bases; bases with no gene match: 15. This CDR3 has 20 amino acids. Germline CDR1 and CDR2: SGHDT and YYEEEE. Written as DNA, the CDR3 is TGTGCCAGCAGCTTACCGCCGGGACAGGGGGCGATTGAGTTCACAGATACGCAGTATTTT. Protein product: CASSLPPGQGAIEFTDTQYF.

The V call is TRBV12-3 or TRBV12-4, the J call TRBJ2-5; tentatively, D is TRBD1 or TRBD2 (5 bases each). This CDR3 is 15 amino acids long. Trimming pared 3 bases from V and 5 bases from J, leaving 16 bases between. CDR3 coding DNA: TGTGCCAGCAGTTTCCTCGGGACCTTTGGGGAGACCCAGTACTTC. It is translated as CASSFLGTFGETQYF.

The sample holds many counts of this clonotype. The V gene is TRBV6-2 or TRBV6-3, the J gene TRBJ2-3; the D is unclear. CDR1 and CDR2 from the germline V gene are MNHEY and SVGEGT. The CDR3 runs 15 residues. Trimming stripped 8 bases from V and 8 bases from J, with 23 bases between. The CDR3 region has the DNA TGTGCCAGCCGATTAGTAATAGAAGAGTCAGCTACGCAGTATTTT. Translation: CASRLVIEESATQYF.

This clonotype was recorded many times. V is TRBV4-2 and J is TRBJ2-7; D gene unclear. The CDR3 loop spans 15 amino acids. V was pared by 0 bases and J by 3 bases, with 12 bases between. CDR1 is LGHNA and CDR2 is YNFKEQ in the germline V gene. CDR3 amino acids: CASSQDRSGFYEQYF. The CDR3 region has the DNA TGTGCCAGCAGCCAAGATAGGTCGGGCTTCTACGAGCAGTACTTC.

The CDR3 coding sequence is TGTGCCAGCAGCTTAGTTCTGGGGGGTACCGCTGAAGCTTTCTTT. Translated: CASSLVLGGTAEAFF. J is TRBJ1-1 and V is TRBV7-2; weak D call: TRBD1 (5 bases). Per germline, CDR1 SGHTA and CDR2 FQGNSA. V dropped 1 base and J dropped 6 bases, with 15 bases sitting between them. The CDR3 consists of 15 residues. The complete variable domain, with remaining parts taken from reference TRBV7-2 and TRBJ1-1, reads GAGVSQSPSNKVTEKGKDVELRCDPISGHTALYWYRQSLGQGLEFLIYFQGNSAPDKSGLPSDRFSAERTGGSVSTLTIQRTQQEDSAVYLCASSLVLGGTAEAFFGQGTRLTVV.

The chain is built from TRBV7-9 and TRBJ2-5; 9 nucleotides match TRBD2. The CDR3 is 15 amino acids. CDR1 is SEHNR, CDR2 FQNEAQ, per germline (reference sequence). The J segment lost 4 bases and the V segment lost 5 bases, leaving 8 bases of the junction unmatched. CDR3 residues: CASSDLLAGRETQYF. In DNA, the CDR3 is TGTGCCAGCAGCGACTTGCTAGCGGGAAGAGAGACCCAGTACTTC.

This clonotype was counted many times. This chain connects TRBV12-3 or TRBV12-4 to TRBJ1-4; perhaps TRBD1 as D (6 bases). Trimming pared 1 base from V and 5 bases from J, leaving 8 bases between. The CDR3 runs 14 residues. CDR3 sequence: CASSLGGTNEKLFF. The CDR3 nucleotides are TGTGCCAGCAGTTTAGGGGGGACAAATGAAAAACTGTTTTTT.

This chain links TRBV5-4 with TRBJ2-5; 12 bases are shared with TRBD1. Germline V gene data show CDR1 as SGHNT and CDR2 as YYREEE (reference sequence). The CDR3 sequence is 16 residues long. The J segment lost 5 bases and the V segment lost 2 bases, leaving 7 bases of the junction unmatched. The CDR3 nucleotides are TGTGCCAGCAGCTTTATGGGACAGGGGGCCCGTGAGACCCAGTACTTC. Translated: CASSFMGQGARETQYF.

The rearrangement links TRBV12-3 or TRBV12-4 to TRBJ1-2; a possible D gene is TRBD1 (5 bases). The CDR3 is 14 amino acids. With 3 bases removed from V and 8 bases from J, the gap between germline ends came to 16 bases. In DNA, the CDR3 is TGTGCCAGCAGTTTGACGGGAGCCTGGGACGGCTACACCTTC. Encoded protein: CASSLTGAWDGYTF.

The sample holds a few counts of this clonotype. The V gene is TRBV11-2, the J gene TRBJ2-2, with D possibly TRBD2 on 5 matching bases. V shed 2 bases and J shed 2 bases, with 15 bases lying between them. From germline, CDR1 is SGHAT and CDR2 FQNNGV. The CDR3 is 17 residues long. CDR3 in amino acids: CASSLFPDSKNTGELFF. CDR3 nucleotides: TGTGCCAGCAGCTTATTCCCGGACTCTAAAAACACCGGGGAGCTGTTTTTT. Combining the CDR3 with reference TRBV11-2 and TRBJ2-2 gives the whole variable domain EAGVAQSPRYKIIEKRQSVAFWCNPISGHATLYWYQQILGQGPKLLIQFQNNGVVDDSQLPKDRFSAERLKGVDSTLKIQPAKLEDSAVYLCASSLFPDSKNTGELFFGEGSRLTVL.

There are a few counts of this clonotype. The DNA of the CDR3 is TGTGCCAGCAGTTTTCGTCAGGGAGGAGAGCAGTACTTC. Its translation: CASSFRQGGEQYF. The chain has TRBV28 and TRBJ2-7; the D gene is possibly TRBD2 (6 bases). The V and J ends lost 3 bases and 7 bases respectively, with 13 bases between them. Per the germline V gene, CDR1 is MDHEN and CDR2 is SYDVKM. CDR3 length: 13 residues.

The CDR3 coding sequence is TGTGCCAGCAGCCAATCCAGGAGTCCCTACGAGCAGTACTTC. This translates into CASSQSRSPYEQYF. This sequence joins TRBV3-1 and TRBJ2-7; D unclear. V lost 2 bases and J 2 bases, leaving 10 bases between the germline ends. In germline, CDR1 is LGHDT, CDR2 YNNKEL (reference sequence). This CDR3 spans 14 amino acids.

Ten or more counts support this clonotype. V gene TRBV6-5 combines with J gene TRBJ1-4; 7 bases match TRBD1. CDR3 length: 15 residues. Trimming took 2 bases from V and 10 from J; bases not matched to a gene: 10. Germline CDR1 MNHEY, CDR2 SVGAGI. The CDR3 region has the DNA TGTGCCAGCAGTTACAATCCCGGACAGGAGGGAAAACTGTTTTTT. It specifies CASSYNPGQEGKLFF.

With respect to this clonotype: This may stem from a read error, because a much larger clone lies one nucleotide away. The chain carries TRBV28 and TRBJ2-2; 11 positions agree with TRBD2. After removal of 7 bases from V and 3 bases from J, the junction contained 4 bases not matched to a gene. Looked up from germline, CDR1 is MDHEN and CDR2 is SYDVKM. The CDR3 has 15 residues. The DNA for the CDR3 is TGTGCCAGCAATTCGGGACTAGCGGACACCGGGGAGCTGTTTTTT. Translated, it gives CASNSGLADTGELFF.

This clonotype was seen many times. This sequence joins TRBV20-1 and TRBJ2-7; D is perhaps TRBD1 or TRBD2 (5 bases each). V was trimmed by 4 bases and J by 0 bases, leaving 10 bases between them. This CDR3 is built from 13 residues. Per germline, CDR1 DFQATT and CDR2 SNEGSKA (reference sequence). The CDR3 nucleotides read TGCAGTGCTACCGGGACCGACTCCTACGAGCAGTACTTC. It specifies CSATGTDSYEQYF.

The CDR3 here is CASGRQGSYEQYF. As DNA, the CDR3 is TGTGCCAGCGGTCGACAGGGCTCCTACGAGCAGTACTTC. The chain combines TRBV25-1 with TRBJ2-7; 7 bases fit TRBD1. The CDR3 length is 13 residues. V dropped 8 bases and J dropped 0; count of bases not matched to a gene: 4. Germline CDR1 reads MGHDK; CDR2 reads SYGVNS.

This clonotype has a count of ten or more. The V and J genes are TRBV20-1 and TRBJ2-1, with 7 bases lining up with TRBD2. There are 14 residues in the CDR3. V shed 2 bases and J 4 bases; nucleotides not matched to a gene: 5. The V gene's germline CDR1 is DFQATT and CDR2 SNEGSKA (reference sequence). The CDR3 bases are TGCAGTGCTAGATCGCTAGCGGAGTACAATGAGCAGTTCTTC. Protein: CSARSLAEYNEQFF.

This clonotype was counted a few times. This rearrangement joins TRBV5-1 to TRBJ1-2, with TRBD1 identical over 8 bases. The CDR3 is 18 residues long. The V gene's germline CDR1 is SGHRS and CDR2 YFSETQ. The trim removed 1 base at V and 4 bases at J, leaving 15 bases unmatched. The chain's CDR3 is CASSLLGTGSPGGYGYTF. DNA for the CDR3: TGCGCCAGCAGCTTGCTAGGGACAGGAAGCCCTGGGGGCTATGGCTACACCTTC.

This clonotype was recorded at least ten times. The chain has TRBV2 and TRBJ2-7; D is uncertain. Germline V gene data show CDR1 as SNHLY and CDR2 as FYNNEI. Trimming pared 8 bases from V and 0 bases from J, leaving 11 bases between. The CDR3 sequence is 13 residues long. The CDR3 DNA reads as TGTGCCAGCCTGGGCAGAGACTCCTACGAGCAGTACTTC. Translated, it gives CASLGRDSYEQYF.

This clonotype was seen repeatedly, ten times or more. The chain links TRBV13 to TRBJ1-5; TRBD1 matches at 7 bases. Germline V gives CDR1 PRHDT, CDR2 FYEKMQ (reference sequence). Trimming removed 0 bases from V and 2 bases from J; junction bases left unmatched: 1. This CDR3 is 15 amino acids long. The CDR3: CASSLGGQGNQPQHF. The CDR3 nucleotides are TGTGCCAGCAGCTTAGGCGGACAGGGCAATCAGCCCCAGCATTTT.

This clonotype was seen repeatedly, ten times or more. This rearrangement joins TRBV15 to TRBJ2-3; the D call may be TRBD1 or TRBD2 (7 bases each). The germline V and J ends were trimmed by 5 bases and 3 bases, with 15 bases remaining between them. The CDR3 has 15 residues. From germline, CDR1 is LNHNV and CDR2 YYDKDF (reference sequence). CDR3 DNA: TGTGCCACCAGCTGGCCAGGGGGAGGGACAGATACGCAGTATTTT. This codes for CATSWPGGGTDTQYF. The full variable domain, rest sourced from reference TRBV15 and TRBJ2-3, is DAMVIQNPRYQVTQFGKPVTLSCSQTLNHNVMYWYQQKSSQAPKLLFHYYDKDFNNEADTPDNFQSRRPNTSFCFLDIRSPGLGDTAMYLCATSWPGGGTDTQYFGPGTRLTVL.

The CDR3 DNA reads as TGTGCCAGCAGCGCGGGGACTAGCGCCTTCTACGAGCAGTACTTC. This codes for CASSAGTSAFYEQYF. V usage is TRBV9 and J usage is TRBJ2-7; 10 bases match TRBD2. The CDR3 length is 15 residues. The V gene end was trimmed by 3 bases and the J gene end by 3 bases; junction bases not matched to a gene: 6. Per the germline V gene, CDR1 is SGDLS and CDR2 is YYNGEE.

A note on this clonotype: A read error is possible here, since a much larger clone lies one base away. J is TRBJ2-5 and V is TRBV9; 9 bases map to TRBD2. Per the germline V gene, CDR1 is SGDLS and CDR2 is YYNGEE. The CDR3 has 16 residues. V shed 3 bases and J 5 bases; nucleotides not matched to a gene: 11. CDR3 loop: CASSASGLAIAETQYF. CDR3 DNA: TGTGCCAGCAGCGCATCGGGACTAGCAATAGCCGAGACCCAGTACTTC.

This clonotype was recorded a few times. The J gene is TRBJ2-1, the V gene TRBV24-1; 9 nucleotides agree with TRBD1. V lost 4 bases to trimming and J lost 8 bases; unmatched junction nucleotides: 8. Per the germline V gene, CDR1 is KGHDR and CDR2 is SFDVKD. CDR3 length equals 15 residues. This CDR3 reads CATSETGTGMHEQFF. For the CDR3, the DNA is TGTGCCACCAGTGAAACCGGGACAGGGATGCATGAGCAGTTCTTC.

The sample holds many counts of this clonotype. The rearrangement joins TRBV12-3 or TRBV12-4 to TRBJ1-1; a weak D match, TRBD1 (5 bases). This CDR3 comprises 14 residues. V was trimmed by 6 bases and J by 2 bases, leaving 13 bases between them. DNA of the CDR3: TGTGCCAGCAGAGCGGGACTGAGAAACACTGAAGCTTTCTTT. Residues: CASRAGLRNTEAFF.

This clonotype was seen many times. V gene TRBV2 combines with J gene TRBJ2-3, with D possibly TRBD2 on 6 matching bases. CDR1 and CDR2 (germline): SNHLY, FYNNEI. The V and J ends lost 1 base and 0 bases respectively, with 14 bases between them. This CDR3 has 17 residues. CDR3 nucleotides: TGTGCCAGCAGTGAAGTGGGCTGGGGACTGAGCACAGATACGCAGTATTTT. Its protein product is CASSEVGWGLSTDTQYF.

This clonotype has a count of ten or more. The genes are TRBV5-4 and TRBJ2-7, with D perhaps TRBD2 (6 bases). The CDR3 is made up of 15 amino acids. V was shortened by 0 bases and J by 2 bases, with 12 bases between the two germline ends. Per the germline V gene, CDR1 is SGHNT and CDR2 is YYREEE (reference sequence). For the CDR3, the DNA is TGTGCCAGCAGCTTGGCGGGGGACCCTCCCTACGAGCAGTACTTC. This codes for CASSLAGDPPYEQYF.

As to this clonotype: A clone one base away is much larger, so this may be a read error. This chain joins TRBV2 and TRBJ2-7, with no clear D. The CDR3 length is 14 residues. Germline values: CDR1 SNHLY, CDR2 FYNNEI. Here the CDR3 reads CASSEAASSYEQSF. CDR3 in DNA: TGTGCCAGCAGTGAAGCTGCCAGCTCCTACGAGCAGTCCTTC.